These T cell receptor beta chains were read from a single sample in a study of graft-versus-host responses after intestinal transplantation. Repertoires were generated with immunoSEQ multiplex PCR, while TCRdb's copy carries only in-frame clones and drops some. The data hold about 96,000 clones, with roughly 92% observed a single time. The antigens these receptors bind are not known. Sequenced material: unstimulated CD4+ T cells sorted from spleen or lymph node cells, taken before intestinal transplant. The source of these receptors is a human donor who received an intestinal transplant. The conserved cysteine and the conserved F or W are not part of the CDR3 here.

V gene: TRBV2
CDR3 length: 12
CDR3 protein: ASITGGAGYGYT

V gene: TRBV7-2
CDR3 length: 14
CDR3 protein: ASSLGAGWQWNEQF

V gene: TRBV7-3
CDR3 length: 17
CDR3 protein: ASSTPVETSGANTGELF

V gene: TRBV7-9
CDR3 length: 12
CDR3 protein: ASSMTGGRETQY

V gene: TRBV5-4
CDR3 length: 10
CDR3 protein: ASSLDWREQY

V gene: TRBV2
CDR3 length: 11
CDR3 protein: ASKWQSTDTQY

V gene: TRBV4-2
CDR3 length: 14
CDR3 protein: ASSQEPRGGNTEAF

V gene: TRBV30
CDR3 length: 11
CDR3 protein: AWSLTSAETQY

V gene: TRBV5-4
CDR3 length: 15
CDR3 protein: ASSLGPLAGGLNTQY

V gene: TRBV5-1
CDR3 length: 14
CDR3 protein: ASCRGGSSGANVLT

V gene: TRBV19
CDR3 length: 11
CDR3 protein: ASSIGTGYGYT

V gene: TRBV7-3
CDR3 length: 11
CDR3 protein: ASSVGGGTEAF

V gene: TRBV6-1
CDR3 length: 11
CDR3 protein: ASSPWDYYEQY

V gene: TRBV19
CDR3 length: 12
CDR3 protein: ASSLHRGGGELF

V gene: TRBV18
CDR3 length: 11
CDR3 protein: ASSPGQDETQY

V gene: TRBV6-1
CDR3 length: 15
CDR3 protein: ASSVTTGTGIVDTQY

V gene: TRBV6-5
CDR3 length: 13
CDR3 protein: ASRNGQGGHNEQF

V gene: TRBV29-1
CDR3 length: 15
CDR3 protein: SVEVSAPSVSGNTIY

V gene: TRBV5-1
CDR3 length: 11
CDR3 protein: ASRSRSTDTQY

V gene: TRBV30
CDR3 length: 12
CDR3 protein: ASQNRGHGTEAF

V gene: TRBV5-1
CDR3 length: 11
CDR3 protein: ASSFFMNTEAF

V gene: TRBV18
CDR3 length: 14
CDR3 protein: ASSPTGGGPYNEQF

V gene: TRBV7-8
CDR3 length: 16
CDR3 protein: ASSLLGGTGSSGNTIY

V gene: TRBV27
CDR3 length: 11
CDR3 protein: ASSFTGIGGYT

V gene: TRBV11-2
CDR3 length: 11
CDR3 protein: ASSFYRDSPLH

V gene: TRBV7-2
CDR3 length: 10
CDR3 protein: ASSLALYEQY

V gene: TRBV29-1
CDR3 length: 11
CDR3 protein: SAGRGTNEKLF

V gene: TRBV7-2
CDR3 length: 13
CDR3 protein: ASTLPGQPNTEAF

V gene: TRBV5-1
CDR3 length: 13
CDR3 protein: ASSLRGQVTDGYT

V gene: TRBV27
CDR3 length: 12
CDR3 protein: ASSPLLASNEQF

V gene: TRBV7-3
CDR3 length: 11
CDR3 protein: ASSSGQGTGYT

V gene: TRBV4-2
CDR3 length: 12
CDR3 protein: ASSQDRRSDGYT

V gene: TRBV5-1
CDR3 length: 11
CDR3 protein: ASSLETTTEAF

V gene: TRBV2
CDR3 length: 11
CDR3 protein: ASSEYGAETQY

V gene: TRBV4-1
CDR3 length: 14
CDR3 protein: ASSQDPSAGINEQF

V gene: TRBV6-5
CDR3 length: 13
CDR3 protein: ASRVTTFASYEQY

V gene: TRBV28
CDR3 length: 12
CDR3 protein: ASSLGTVLDEQY

V gene: TRBV11-3
CDR3 length: 13
CDR3 protein: ASSFRRQGYTEAF

V gene: TRBV15
CDR3 length: 14
CDR3 protein: ATSPGVGVRGQPQH

V gene: TRBV6-1
CDR3 length: 12
CDR3 protein: ASTRDRGGNTIY

V gene: TRBV7-2
CDR3 length: 16
CDR3 protein: ASSLGARGPYSNQPQH

V gene: TRBV4-1
CDR3 length: 17
CDR3 protein: ASSLSGQGAWRTNEKLF

V gene: TRBV18
CDR3 length: 11
CDR3 protein: ASSSGQNTEAF

V gene: TRBV7-8
CDR3 length: 14
CDR3 protein: ASSFTRGGNTGELF

V gene: TRBV5-8
CDR3 length: 12
CDR3 protein: ASSIGQGWQPQH

V gene: TRBV9
CDR3 length: 11
CDR3 protein: ASSVDRQHTIY

V gene: TRBV19
CDR3 length: 14
CDR3 protein: ASSMSLGSKQLSAF